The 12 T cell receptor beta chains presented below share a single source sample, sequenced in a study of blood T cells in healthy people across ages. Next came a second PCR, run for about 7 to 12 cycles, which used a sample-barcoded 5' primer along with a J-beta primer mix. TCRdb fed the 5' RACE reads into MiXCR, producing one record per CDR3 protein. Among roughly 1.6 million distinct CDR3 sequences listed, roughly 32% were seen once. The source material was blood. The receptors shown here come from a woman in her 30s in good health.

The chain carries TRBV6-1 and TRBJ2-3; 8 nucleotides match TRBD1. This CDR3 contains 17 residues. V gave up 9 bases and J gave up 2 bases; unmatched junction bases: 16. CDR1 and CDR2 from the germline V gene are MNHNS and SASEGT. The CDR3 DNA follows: TGTGCCAGTTCAAAGACTCAGGGGGCGAGGACCACAGATACGCAGTATTTT. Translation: CASSKTQGARTTDTQYF.

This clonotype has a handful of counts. CDR3 sequence reads: CASSHSGLAGTYNEQFF. CDR3 bases: TGTGCCAGCAGTCATTCGGGGCTAGCGGGGACCTACAATGAGCAGTTCTTC. The rearrangement links TRBV6-5 to TRBJ2-1; 9 bases agree with TRBD2. The CDR3 extends over 17 amino acids. V gave up 5 bases and J gave up 2 bases; unmatched junction bases: 10. The germline CDR1 and CDR2 sequences are MNHEY and SVGAGI.

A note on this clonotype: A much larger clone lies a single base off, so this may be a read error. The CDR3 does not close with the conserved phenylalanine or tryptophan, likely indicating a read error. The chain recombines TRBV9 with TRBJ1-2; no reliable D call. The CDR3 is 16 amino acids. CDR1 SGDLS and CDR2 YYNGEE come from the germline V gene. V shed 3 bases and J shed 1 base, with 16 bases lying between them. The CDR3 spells CASSANTERINYGYTV. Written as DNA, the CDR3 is TGTGCCAGCAGCGCCAACACAGAGAGGATTAACTATGGCTACACCGTC.

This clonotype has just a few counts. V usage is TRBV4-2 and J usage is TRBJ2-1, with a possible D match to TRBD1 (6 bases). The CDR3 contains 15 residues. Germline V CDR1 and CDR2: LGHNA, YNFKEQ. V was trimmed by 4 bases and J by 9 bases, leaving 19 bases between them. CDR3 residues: CASSPEDVRGGEQFF. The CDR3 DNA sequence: TGTGCCAGCAGCCCGGAAGATGTCCGAGGGGGTGAGCAGTTCTTC.

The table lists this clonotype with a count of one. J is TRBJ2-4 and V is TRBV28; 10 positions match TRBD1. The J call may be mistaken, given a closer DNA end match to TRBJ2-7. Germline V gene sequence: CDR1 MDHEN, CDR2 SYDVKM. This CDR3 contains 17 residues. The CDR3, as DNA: TGTGCCAGCAGTTTCATGACAGGGGGCGGGTCCACCTACGAGCAGTACTTC. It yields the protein CASSFMTGGGSTYEQYF.

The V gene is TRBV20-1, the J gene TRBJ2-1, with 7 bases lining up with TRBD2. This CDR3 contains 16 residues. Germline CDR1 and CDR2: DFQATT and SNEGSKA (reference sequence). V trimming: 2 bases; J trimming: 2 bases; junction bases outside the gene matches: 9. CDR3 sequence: CSARTSGTTPYNEQFF. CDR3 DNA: TGCAGTGCTAGAACATCCGGGACTACCCCCTACAATGAGCAGTTCTTC.

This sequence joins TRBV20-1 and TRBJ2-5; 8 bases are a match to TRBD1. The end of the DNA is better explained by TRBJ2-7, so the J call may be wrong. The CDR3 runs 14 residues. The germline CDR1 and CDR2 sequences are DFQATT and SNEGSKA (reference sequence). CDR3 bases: TGCAGTGCTAGCCCCGGGACAGGCCGCTACGAGCAGTACTTC. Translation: CSASPGTGRYEQYF.

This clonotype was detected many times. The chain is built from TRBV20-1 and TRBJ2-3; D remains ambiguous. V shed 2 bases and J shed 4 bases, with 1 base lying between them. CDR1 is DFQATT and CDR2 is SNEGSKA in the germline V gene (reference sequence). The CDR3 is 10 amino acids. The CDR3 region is CSARPDTQYF. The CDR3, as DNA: TGCAGTGCTAGACCAGATACGCAGTATTTT.

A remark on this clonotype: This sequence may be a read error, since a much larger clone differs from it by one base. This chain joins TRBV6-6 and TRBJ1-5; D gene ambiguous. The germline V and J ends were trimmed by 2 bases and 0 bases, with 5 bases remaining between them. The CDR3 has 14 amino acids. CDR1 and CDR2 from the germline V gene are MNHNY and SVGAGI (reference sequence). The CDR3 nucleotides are TGTGCCAGCAGTTACAAGGATAGCAATCAGCCCCAGCATTTT. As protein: CASSYKDSNQPQHF.

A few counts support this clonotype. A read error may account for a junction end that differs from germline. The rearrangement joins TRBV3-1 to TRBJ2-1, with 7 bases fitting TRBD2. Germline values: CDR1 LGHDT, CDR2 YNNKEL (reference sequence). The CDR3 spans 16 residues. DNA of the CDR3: TGTGCCAGCAGCCAAGGCCTAACGGGGGGTTACAGTGAGCAGTTCTTC. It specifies CASSQGLTGGYSEQFF.

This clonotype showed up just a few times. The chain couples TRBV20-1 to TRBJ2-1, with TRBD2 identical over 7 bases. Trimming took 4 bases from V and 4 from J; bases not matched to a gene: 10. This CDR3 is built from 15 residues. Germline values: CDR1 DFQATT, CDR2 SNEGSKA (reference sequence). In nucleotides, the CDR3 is TGCAGTGCTATCCGATATAGCGGGCCTTACAATGAGCAGTTCTTC. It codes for CSAIRYSGPYNEQFF.

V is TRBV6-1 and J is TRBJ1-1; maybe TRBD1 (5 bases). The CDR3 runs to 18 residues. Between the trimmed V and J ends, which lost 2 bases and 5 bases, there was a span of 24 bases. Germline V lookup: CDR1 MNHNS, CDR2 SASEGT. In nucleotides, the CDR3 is TGTGCCAGCAGTGAAATAATGATAGACAGAGTCCGAAAGACTGAAGCTTTCTTT. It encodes CASSEIMIDRVRKTEAFF.